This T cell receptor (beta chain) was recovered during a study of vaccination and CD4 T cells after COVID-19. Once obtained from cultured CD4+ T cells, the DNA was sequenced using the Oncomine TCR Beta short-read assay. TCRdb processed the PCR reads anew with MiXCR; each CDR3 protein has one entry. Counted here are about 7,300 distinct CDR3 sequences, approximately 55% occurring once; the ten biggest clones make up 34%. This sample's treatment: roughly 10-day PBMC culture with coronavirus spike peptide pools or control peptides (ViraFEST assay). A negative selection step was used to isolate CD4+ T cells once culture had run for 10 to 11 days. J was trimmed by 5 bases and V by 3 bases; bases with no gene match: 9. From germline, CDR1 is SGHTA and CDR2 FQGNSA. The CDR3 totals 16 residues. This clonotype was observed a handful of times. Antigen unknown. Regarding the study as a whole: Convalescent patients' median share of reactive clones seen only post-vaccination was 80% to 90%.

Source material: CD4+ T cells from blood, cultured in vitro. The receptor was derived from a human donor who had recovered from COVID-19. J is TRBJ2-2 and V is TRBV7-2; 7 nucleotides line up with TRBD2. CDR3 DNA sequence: TGTGCCAGCAGCTTCTCTGGCGGGAGAGGAACCGGGGAGCTGTTTTTT. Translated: CASSFSGGRGTGELFF.